This T cell receptor beta chain was identified in a study of Graves' ophthalmopathy and Graves' hyperthyroidism. This clonotype showed up just a few times. Amplification from RNA transcripts yielded the TCR beta CDR3 regions. The first-round RT-PCR employed HTBI primers together with the Qiagen OneStep RT-PCR kit. A multiplex PCR was then performed as the second round. TCRdb used MiXCR to reprocess the multiplex PCR reads, holding one entry per CDR3 protein. The data show over 200,000 distinct CDR3 sequences, approximately 28% seen once. From germline, CDR1 is SGHTA and CDR2 FQGNSA. Trimming stripped 3 bases from V and 2 bases from J, with 14 bases between. This CDR3 region has 15 residues.

The receptor's source is a man aged 50 or older with Graves' ophthalmopathy. V gene TRBV7-2 combines with J gene TRBJ2-7; a weak D match, TRBD2 (6 bases). Sequencing was performed on peripheral blood. CDR3 coding DNA: TGTGCCAGCAGCTTTACAGCGGGCCCGACCTACGAGCAGTACTTC. Protein: CASSFTAGPTYEQYF. The variable domain in full, with the rest retrieved from reference TRBV7-2 and TRBJ2-7, is GAGVSQSPSNKVTEKGKDVELRCDPISGHTALYWYRQSLGQGLEFLIYFQGNSAPDKSGLPSDRFSAERTGGSVSTLTIQRTQQEDSAVYLCASSFTAGPTYEQYFGPGTRLTVT.